This T cell receptor (beta chain) was found in a study of cytomegalovirus exposure and HLA in healthy donors. In regard to this clone: Its antigen is not known.

Study-level findings and limits: In a later analysis, a missense DCLRE1C variant was linked to TCR beta V- and J-gene trimming. Cytomegalovirus status was reportedly diagnosed by the classifier with high specificity and sensitivity.

PCR amplification relied on 60 Vbeta primers (plus 13 Jbeta primers). Original data processing: An analysis that came later counted roughly 80 million unique TCR beta chains, around 10 million shared. The repertoire was sequenced with immunoSEQ multiplex PCR; TCRdb's copy has only in-frame clones and lacks some. V and J calls and clone size are copied from that table; D and trimming were computed from the DNA. The repertoire holds about 170,000 clones, with 65% to 85% as singletons. The sample taken for sequencing was PBMCs. The sequence came from a woman between 50 and 59 years old in good health and CMV-seropositive.

CDR3: CASSLERRGETQYF. In nucleotides, the CDR3 is TGTGCCAGCAGCTTAGAAAGGCGGGGGGAGACCCAGTACTTC. V is TRBV7-2 and J is TRBJ2-5; TRBD2 matches at 7 bases. V shed 1 base, J shed 5 bases, and the junction held 4 bases outside the gene matches. Per germline, CDR1 SGHTA and CDR2 FQGNSA. The CDR3 length is 14 residues.